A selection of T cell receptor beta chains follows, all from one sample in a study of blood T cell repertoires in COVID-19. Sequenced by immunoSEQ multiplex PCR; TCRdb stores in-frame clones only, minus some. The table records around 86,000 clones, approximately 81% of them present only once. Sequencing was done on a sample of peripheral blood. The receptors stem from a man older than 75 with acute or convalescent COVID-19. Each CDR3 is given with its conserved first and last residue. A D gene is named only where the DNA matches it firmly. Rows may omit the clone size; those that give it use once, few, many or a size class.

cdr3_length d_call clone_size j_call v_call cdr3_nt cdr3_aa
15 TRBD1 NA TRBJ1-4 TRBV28 TGTGCCAGCACCGCGGTGGTGGACAGGGGAGAAAAACTGTTTTTT CASTAVVDRGEKLFF
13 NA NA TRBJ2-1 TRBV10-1 TGCGCCAGCAGACAGACAGGCACGAATGAGCAGTTCTTC CASRQTGTNEQFF
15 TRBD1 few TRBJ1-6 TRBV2 TGTGCCAGCAGTTCGGGACAGGGGGGGAATTCACCCCTCCACTTT CASSSGQGGNSPLHF
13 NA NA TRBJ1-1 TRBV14 TGTGCCAGCAGCCAAGTAAGGGGCACTGAAGCTTTCTTT CASSQVRGTEAFF
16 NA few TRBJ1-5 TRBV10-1 TGCGCCAGCAGTGGCACTGACAGTTATAGCAATCAGCCCCAGCATTTT CASSGTDSYSNQPQHF
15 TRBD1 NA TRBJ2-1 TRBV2 TGTGCCAGCAGTTCCTCCGGGACAGGGTGGGATGAGCAGTTCTTC CASSSSGTGWDEQFF
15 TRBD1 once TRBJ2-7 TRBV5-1 TGCGCCAGCAGCTTGGCGGGGACAGGTCTATACGAGCAGTACTTC CASSLAGTGLYEQYF
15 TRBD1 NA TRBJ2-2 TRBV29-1 TGCAGCGTTAAAGGACAGGGGGCGAACACCGGGGAGCTGTTTTTT CSVKGQGANTGELFF
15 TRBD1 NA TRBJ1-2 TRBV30 TGTGCCTGGAGTCCTGAAGGACAGGGGGCGTTCGGCTACACCTTC CAWSPEGQGAFGYTF
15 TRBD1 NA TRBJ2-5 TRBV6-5 TGTGCCAGCAGTTCCGACAGGGGGCATGGGGAGACCCAGTACTTC CASSSDRGHGETQYF
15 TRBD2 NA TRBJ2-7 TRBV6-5 TGTGCCAGCAGTTCGACTAGCGGGAGGAGGGGCGAGCAGTACTTC CASSSTSGRRGEQYF
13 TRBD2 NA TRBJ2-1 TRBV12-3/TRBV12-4 TGTGCCAGCAGAAGAACGGGAGGTGATGAGCAGTTCTTC CASRRTGGDEQFF
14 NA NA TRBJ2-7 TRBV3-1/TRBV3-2 TGTGCCAGCAGTCCGTCGGCCCGGGTCTACGAGCAGTACTTC CASSPSARVYEQYF
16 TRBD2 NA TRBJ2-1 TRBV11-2 TGTGCCAGCAGCAAAAGGGGCGGGAGCTCCTACAATGAGCAGTTCTTC CASSKRGGSSYNEQFF
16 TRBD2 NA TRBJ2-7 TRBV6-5 TGTGCCAGCAGTTACTCGAGTTTGGCGGGGGCCTACGAGCAGTACTTC CASSYSSLAGAYEQYF
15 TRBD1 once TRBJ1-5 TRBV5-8 TGTGCCAGCAGCGCGGACAGGGGAGGCAATCAGCCCCAGCATTTT CASSADRGGNQPQHF
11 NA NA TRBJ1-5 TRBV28 TGTGCCAGCAGTTACGGTCAGCCCCAGCATTTT CASSYGQPQHF
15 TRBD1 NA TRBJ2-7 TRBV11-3 TGTGCCAGCAGCTCACCTGCGACAGGGACATACGAGCAGTACTTC CASSSPATGTYEQYF
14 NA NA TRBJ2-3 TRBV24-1 TGTGCCACCAGTGATTTGAGGGGGGGAGATACGCAGTATTTT CATSDLRGGDTQYF
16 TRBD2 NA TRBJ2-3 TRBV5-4 TGTGCCAGCAGCCTGGGACTAGCGGAGCCCACAGATACGCAGTATTTT CASSLGLAEPTDTQYF
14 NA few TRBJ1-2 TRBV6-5 TGTGCCAGCAGCCGCCGACAGTCCCTCGTTGGCTACACCTTC CASSRRQSLVGYTF
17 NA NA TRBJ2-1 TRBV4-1 TGCGCCAGCAGCCAAGGGGCAGCAGGGGAGAACGACAATGAGCAGTTCTTC CASSQGAAGENDNEQFF
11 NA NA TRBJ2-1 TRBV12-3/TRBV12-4 TGTGCCAGCATATATTACAATGAGCAGTTCTTC CASIYYNEQFF
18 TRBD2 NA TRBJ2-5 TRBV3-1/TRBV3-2 TGTGCCAGCAGCCAGTCGGGACTAGCGGGAGGAGGACGGGAGACCCAGTACTTC CASSQSGLAGGGRETQYF
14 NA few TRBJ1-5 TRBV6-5 TGTGCCAGCAGCGTAGACAGGATGGATCAGCCCCAGCATTTT CASSVDRMDQPQHF
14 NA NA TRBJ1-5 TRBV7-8 TGTGCCAGCAGCGAACAGGGAGGCAATCAGCCCCAGCATTTT CASSEQGGNQPQHF
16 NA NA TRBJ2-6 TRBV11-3 TGTGCCAGCAGCTCTGGACAGCTCTCTGGGGCCAACGTCCTGACTTTC CASSSGQLSGANVLTF
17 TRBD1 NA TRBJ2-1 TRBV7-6 TGTGCCAGCAGCCAACGGACAGGGGGCAGTTCCTACAATGAGCAGTTCTTC CASSQRTGGSSYNEQFF
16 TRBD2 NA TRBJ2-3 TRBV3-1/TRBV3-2 TGTGCCAGCAGCGTTGAACTAGCGGGAGTCACAGATACGCAGTATTTT CASSVELAGVTDTQYF
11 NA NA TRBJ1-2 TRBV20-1 TGCAGTGCTAGGGGGCCTTATGGCTACACCTTC CSARGPYGYTF
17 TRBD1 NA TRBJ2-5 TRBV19 TGTGCCAGTAGTTTGGGACAGGGGTGGGATTTCCAAGAGACCCAGTACTTC CASSLGQGWDFQETQYF
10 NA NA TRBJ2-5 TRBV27 TGTGCCAGCATTCCCATGACCCAGTACTTC CASIPMTQYF
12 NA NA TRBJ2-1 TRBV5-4 TGTGCCAGCAGCTTGGAGCACAATGAGCAGTTCTTC CASSLEHNEQFF
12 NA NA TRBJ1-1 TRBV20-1 TGCAGTGCTAGTCAGGTTCGGACTGAAGCTTTCTTT CSASQVRTEAFF
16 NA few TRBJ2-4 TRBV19 TGTGCCAGTAGTTCCCGACAGGCCGTGGCCAAAAACATTCAGTACTTC CASSSRQAVAKNIQYF
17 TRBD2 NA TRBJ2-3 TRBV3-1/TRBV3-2 TGTGCCAGCAGCCAAGAAACGGGGCTAGCGGGCACAGATACGCAGTATTTT CASSQETGLAGTDTQYF
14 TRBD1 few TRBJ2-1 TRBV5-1 TGCGCCAGCAGCTTGACAGGGGTTTGGGATGAGCAGTTCTTC CASSLTGVWDEQFF
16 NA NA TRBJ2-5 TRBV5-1 TGCGCCAGCAGCTCATGGACAGACACGACAAGGGAGACCCAGTACTTC CASSSWTDTTRETQYF
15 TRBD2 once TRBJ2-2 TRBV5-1 TGCGCCAGCAGCTTGGGAGGGAGGGCCGCCGGGGAGCTGTTTTTT CASSLGGRAAGELFF
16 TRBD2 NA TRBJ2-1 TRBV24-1 TGTGCCACCAGTGATCCGACTAGCGGGCCCTACAATGAGCAGTTCTTC CATSDPTSGPYNEQFF
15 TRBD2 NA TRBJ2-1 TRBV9 TGTGCCAGCAGCGTAGGACTAGCGGGGACCAATGAGCAGTTCTTC CASSVGLAGTNEQFF
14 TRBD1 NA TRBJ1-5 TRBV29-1 TGCAGCGTCGGGACAGGGGCGAGCAATCAGCCCCAGCATTTT CSVGTGASNQPQHF
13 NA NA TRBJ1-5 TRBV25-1 TGTGCCAGCAGTGGCATAGGGGATCAGCCCCAGCATTTT CASSGIGDQPQHF
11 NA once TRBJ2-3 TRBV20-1 TGCAGTGCTACCGACGGGGAGACGCAGTATTTT CSATDGETQYF
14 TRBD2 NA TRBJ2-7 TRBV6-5 TGTGCCAGCAGGGGGACTAGCGGGATTTACGAGCAGTACTTC CASRGTSGIYEQYF
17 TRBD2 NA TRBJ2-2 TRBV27 TGTGCCAGCAGTCGGACGCTAGCGGGAGGGCCTTCCGGGGAGCTGTTTTTT CASSRTLAGGPSGELFF
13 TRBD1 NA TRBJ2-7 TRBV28 TGTGCCAGCAGTTCGGGACAGGGAAACGAGCAGTACTTC CASSSGQGNEQYF
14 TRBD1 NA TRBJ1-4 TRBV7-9 TGTGCCAGCAGCTCGGACAGGGGAGGCGAAAAACTGTTTTTT CASSSDRGGEKLFF
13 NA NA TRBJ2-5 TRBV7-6 TGTGCCAGCGCTTTGGGTCCAGGAGGCACCCAGTACTTC CASALGPGGTQYF
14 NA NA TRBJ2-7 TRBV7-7 TGTGCTAGCAGTCTATCGACAGACTCCTACGAGCAGTACTTC CASSLSTDSYEQYF
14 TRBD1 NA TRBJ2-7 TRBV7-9 TGTGCCAGCAGCTCGGGACAGGGGGCCTACGAGCAGTACTTC CASSSGQGAYEQYF
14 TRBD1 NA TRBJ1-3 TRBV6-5 TGTGCCAGCTTCTCACAGGGGGCGGGAAACACCATATATTTT CASFSQGAGNTIYF